The clone carrying this T cell receptor beta chain has a count of ten or more. Its specificity is not known. This sample was included in a study of CD8 T cells in ankylosing spondylitis. Broader study findings: Apparently characteristic of ankylosing spondylitis blood was a TCR beta motif (about 8 highly homologous variants).

CDR3 length equals 16 residues. V shed 4 bases, J shed 5 bases, and the junction held 7 bases outside the gene matches. Germline assignment: CDR1 KGHDR and CDR2 SFDVKD. Each CDR3 protein is one row after TCRdb ran MiXCR on the 5' RACE reads. The data contain approximately 520,000 distinct CDR3 sequences, about 5% of them singletons. The sequencing input was blood, either unsorted or a sorted T cell fraction (not recorded which). This rearrangement joins TRBV24-1 to TRBJ2-3; 11 bases align to TRBD1. The sequence derives from a male donor with ankylosing spondylitis. The CDR3 protein is CATSDPRTGGGDTQYF. The CDR3 DNA reads as TGTGCCACCAGTGACCCTAGGACAGGGGGCGGAGATACGCAGTATTTT.